Presented here are 25 T cell receptor beta chains from one specimen sequenced in a study of PD-1 blockade in classical Hodgkin lymphoma. TCRdb's copy holds only in-frame clones and misses some; the assay was immunoSEQ multiplex PCR. The sample has around 16,000 clones, approximately 88% seen once. Every patient was affected by relapse after autologous stem cell transplantation, while exposure to brentuximab vedotin was not uniform. The sequenced sample was peripheral blood mononuclear cells (PBMCs), obtained before the second cycle of nivolumab. The receptors were sampled from a human donor with classical Hodgkin lymphoma.

The chain is built from TRBV19 and TRBJ1-1, with 7 bases aligning to TRBD1. The germline V gene encodes CDR1 LNHDA and CDR2 SQIVND (reference sequence). CDR3 length: 14 residues. With V trimmed by 6 bases and J by 10 bases, 14 bases remained unmatched. The CDR3 spells CASSHGARQGGAFF. The CDR3 DNA reads TGTGCCAGTAGCCACGGCGCCAGACAGGGTGGAGCTTTCTTT.

The chain employs TRBV6-1 and TRBJ1-2, with TRBD1 matching 9 bases. CDR1 and CDR2 from the germline V gene are MNHNS and SASEGT. Trimming removed 4 bases from V and 6 bases from J; junction bases left unmatched: 15. CDR3 length equals 17 residues. The CDR3 region has the DNA TGTGCCAGCAGTGGCCCCGGGACAGGGAAGACTCCCAATGGCTACACCTTC. Encoded protein: CASSGPGTGKTPNGYTF.

This clone showed up just a few times. The chain uses TRBV30 and TRBJ2-3, with TRBD2 identical over 7 bases. From germline, CDR1 is GTSNPN and CDR2 SVGIG (reference sequence). V shed 3 bases, J shed 2 bases, and the junction held 8 bases outside the gene matches. This CDR3 spans 15 amino acids. The CDR3, as DNA: TGTGCCTGGAGGGATAGCGGGTCCTACACAGATACGCAGTATTTT. Translated: CAWRDSGSYTDTQYF.

This clone appeared a few times. The CDR3 reads CAISEYQATNQPQHF. The CDR3 coding sequence is TGTGCCATCAGTGAGTACCAGGCGACCAATCAGCCCCAGCATTTT. V is TRBV10-3 and J is TRBJ1-5; D unresolved. In germline, CDR1 is ENHRY, CDR2 SYGVKD. V lost 1 base, J lost 3 bases, and 10 bases lay in between. The CDR3 has 15 residues.

The rearrangement links TRBV29-1 to TRBJ1-2, with D perhaps TRBD1 (5 bases). V dropped 7 bases and J dropped 7 bases, with 22 bases sitting between them. Germline V CDR1 and CDR2: SQVTM, ANQGSEA. The CDR3 sequence is 14 residues long. The CDR3 is CSAPVWGKNGGYTF. The CDR3 bases are TGCAGCGCCCCGGTGTGGGGGAAGAACGGTGGCTACACCTTC.

The chain combines TRBV7-9 with TRBJ2-1; TRBD2 matches 8 bases. The CDR3 covers 16 residues. Unmatched junction bases numbered 11, after V lost 7 bases and J lost 3 bases. CDR1 is SEHNR and CDR2 is FQNEAQ in the germline V gene (reference sequence). The chain's CDR3 is CASTDSNGGDYNEQFF. As DNA, the CDR3 is TGTGCCAGCACCGACTCAAACGGGGGGGACTACAATGAGCAGTTCTTC.

The chain uses TRBV5-6 and TRBJ2-1; D is unclear. Trimming took off 1 base at V and 7 bases at J, with 6 bases between the two ends. CDR3 length: 12 residues. Germline loops: CDR1 SGHDT, CDR2 YYEEEE. The CDR3 DNA reads TGTGCCAGCAGCTTGCCTATAAATGAGCAGTTCTTC. Amino acids: CASSLPINEQFF.

There are a few counts of this clone. The chain is built from TRBV6-4 and TRBJ1-1; D is ambiguous. CDR3 size: 13 residues. Germline CDR1 MRHNA, CDR2 SNTAGT. V was clipped by 0 bases and J by 9 bases, with 11 bases between them. CDR3 region: CASSDSSTGKAFF. CDR3 coding DNA: TGTGCCAGCAGTGACTCGAGTACGGGGAAAGCTTTCTTT.

This clone appeared once. The chain uses TRBV21-1 and TRBJ2-7; TRBD1 is taken as the D call from the table, unchecked against the DNA. TRBV21-1 is a pseudogene locus. The CDR3 spans 15 residues. The CDR3 DNA sequence: TGTGCCAGCAGCTCATGGGCCTCCGCGTCCTACGAGCAGTACTTC. Translated, it gives CASSSWASASYEQYF.

The chain is built from TRBV27 and TRBJ1-2; no clear D gene. V was cut by 0 bases and J by 6 bases, with 14 bases left in between. Germline CDR1 MNHEY, CDR2 SMNVEV (reference sequence). CDR3 length: 15 residues. CDR3 in DNA: TGTGCCAGCAGTTTATCGATCGTGGGAGGCCATGGCTACACCTTC. Its protein is CASSLSIVGGHGYTF.

The gene calls are TRBV20-1 and TRBJ1-4, with no clear D. This CDR3 has 11 residues. Trimming cost V 5 bases and J 6 bases, with 7 bases left between them. Germline V gives CDR1 DFQATT, CDR2 SNEGSKA (reference sequence). The CDR3 region has the DNA TGCAGTGCTCCGTACTATGAAAAACTGTTTTTT. Encoded protein: CSAPYYEKLFF.

The rearrangement uses TRBV9 and TRBJ2-2; D is unclear. The ends were cut back, 0 bases at V and 1 base at J, with 10 bases in the middle. Germline CDR1 SGDLS, CDR2 YYNGEE. The CDR3 sequence is 16 residues long. CDR3 loop: CASSVVQALNTGELFF. The CDR3 bases are TGTGCCAGCAGCGTAGTTCAGGCGCTGAACACCGGGGAGCTGTTTTTT.

The chain joins TRBV10-3 to TRBJ2-1, with TRBD2 matching 8 bases. The ends lost 7 bases at V and 10 bases at J; junction bases unmatched: 6. The germline V gene encodes CDR1 ENHRY and CDR2 SYGVKD. CDR3 length equals 12 residues. The CDR3 here is CAIMRGEREQFF. CDR3 nucleotides: TGTGCCATCATGCGGGGGGAACGCGAGCAGTTCTTC.

The chain links TRBV4-1 to TRBJ1-6; TRBD1 might be the D (6 bases). CDR1 is MGHRA and CDR2 is YSYEKL in the germline V gene. The CDR3 has 17 amino acids. V lost 0 bases to trimming and J lost 5 bases, with 14 bases between them. In DNA, the CDR3 is TGCGCCAGCAGCCAAGAGTTGGGGACAAGCCATAATTCACCCCTCCACTTT. Translated: CASSQELGTSHNSPLHF.

The gene calls are TRBV7-3 and TRBJ1-1; 8 nucleotides agree with TRBD1. CDR3 length: 13 amino acids. Germline V gene sequence: CDR1 SGHTA, CDR2 FQGTGA. Trimming removed 5 bases from V and 7 bases from J; junction bases left unmatched: 6. The CDR3 region has the DNA TGTGCCAGCAGCCAGGACAGGGCAGATGAAGCTTTCTTT. This encodes CASSQDRADEAFF.

A single count supports this clone. The chain employs TRBV7-2 and TRBJ2-5, with D possibly TRBD2 on 5 matching bases. V was pared by 5 bases and J by 7 bases, with 17 bases between. Germline V gene sequence: CDR1 SGHTA, CDR2 FQGNSA. The CDR3 is 14 amino acids. The CDR3 DNA reads TGTGCCAGCAGCCCCGCCCCGGGAAGGGTGACCCAGTACTTC. This encodes CASSPAPGRVTQYF.

The CDR3 DNA sequence: TGTGCCACCAGCAGCGCCCCGGGGGGCTTTATCAACGAGCAGTACTTC. Translated, it gives CATSSAPGGFINEQYF. The V call is TRBV15, the J call TRBJ2-7; tentatively, D is TRBD2 (7 bases). The V end lost 3 bases, the J end lost 5 bases, and 20 bases lay between the germline ends. The CDR3 is made up of 16 amino acids. Germline V gene data show CDR1 as LNHNV and CDR2 as YYDKDF (reference sequence).

This chain joins TRBV4-1 and TRBJ2-1, with D possibly matching TRBD2 (5 bases). Trimming took 0 bases from V and 0 from J, leaving 9 bases between them. There are 16 residues in the CDR3. Germline CDR1 and CDR2: MGHRA and YSYEKL. The CDR3 protein is CASSQEPGSSYNEQFF. DNA of the CDR3: TGCGCCAGCAGCCAAGAACCGGGGAGCTCCTACAATGAGCAGTTCTTC.

CDR3 sequence reads: CASSYRGRMNTEAFF. CDR3 DNA sequence: TGTGCCAGCAGTTACCGTGGGAGAATGAACACTGAAGCTTTCTTT. The chain has TRBV6-5 and TRBJ1-1; D is undetermined. From germline, CDR1 is MNHEY and CDR2 SVGAGI. The CDR3 extends over 15 amino acids. The germline V and J ends were trimmed by 2 bases and 0 bases, with 10 bases remaining between them.

V gene TRBV6-5 combines with J gene TRBJ2-3, with 7 bases fitting TRBD1. Germline lookup yields CDR1 MNHEY and CDR2 SVGAGI. The length of the CDR3 is 14 residues. Trimming removed 5 bases from V and 2 bases from J; junction bases left unmatched: 4. The CDR3 is CASSRDSYTDTQYF. For the CDR3, the DNA is TGTGCCAGCAGTCGGGACAGCTACACAGATACGCAGTATTTT.

This sequence joins TRBV7-9 and TRBJ2-5; the match to TRBD1 covers 9 bases. The ends lost 3 bases at V and 1 base at J; junction bases unmatched: 3. There are 15 residues in the CDR3. Per the germline V gene, CDR1 is SEHNR and CDR2 is FQNEAQ (reference sequence). DNA for the CDR3: TGTGCCAGCAGCTTTAACAGGGGGCTCCAAGAGACCCAGTACTTC. Its translation is CASSFNRGLQETQYF.

The gene calls are TRBV5-4 and TRBJ2-3, with 13 nucleotides matching TRBD2. Germline CDR1 is SGHNT and CDR2 is YYREEE (reference sequence). This CDR3 comprises 18 residues. The ends lost 4 bases at V and 7 bases at J; junction bases unmatched: 15. This CDR3 is CASSPPGLAGMSANTQYF. The CDR3 coding sequence is TGTGCCAGCAGCCCACCGGGACTAGCGGGAATGAGCGCGAATACGCAGTATTTT.

Only one count was recorded for this clone. The chain has TRBV6-1 and TRBJ1-1; D gene unclear. CDR1 is MNHNS and CDR2 is SASEGT in the germline V gene. The CDR3 spans 14 residues. The V end was cut by 5 bases, the J end by 0 bases, with 10 bases between. This chain's CDR3 is CASSPRSMNTEAFF. The CDR3 DNA sequence: TGTGCCAGCAGTCCAAGAAGCATGAACACTGAAGCTTTCTTT.

In this sample, this clone turned up a few times. This chain joins TRBV7-8 and TRBJ1-2, with D maybe TRBD1 (5 bases). The V gene lost 7 bases and the J gene lost 4 bases, with 22 bases spanning the gap. Per germline, CDR1 SGHVS and CDR2 FQNEAQ. The CDR3 consists of 16 residues. CDR3 loop: CASTTNTGIVGYGYTF. The CDR3 nucleotides read TGTGCCAGCACCACTAATACAGGCATTGTCGGCTATGGCTACACCTTC.

This clone was found a few times. The rearrangement uses TRBV5-1 and TRBJ2-1, with TRBD1 as a possible D gene (5 bases). The CDR3 is 14 residues long. V was clipped by 0 bases and J by 5 bases, with 9 bases between them. Germline V lookup: CDR1 SGHRS, CDR2 YFSETQ. CDR3: CASSLGLDNNEQFF. In DNA, the CDR3 is TGCGCCAGCAGCTTGGGACTGGACAACAATGAGCAGTTCTTC.